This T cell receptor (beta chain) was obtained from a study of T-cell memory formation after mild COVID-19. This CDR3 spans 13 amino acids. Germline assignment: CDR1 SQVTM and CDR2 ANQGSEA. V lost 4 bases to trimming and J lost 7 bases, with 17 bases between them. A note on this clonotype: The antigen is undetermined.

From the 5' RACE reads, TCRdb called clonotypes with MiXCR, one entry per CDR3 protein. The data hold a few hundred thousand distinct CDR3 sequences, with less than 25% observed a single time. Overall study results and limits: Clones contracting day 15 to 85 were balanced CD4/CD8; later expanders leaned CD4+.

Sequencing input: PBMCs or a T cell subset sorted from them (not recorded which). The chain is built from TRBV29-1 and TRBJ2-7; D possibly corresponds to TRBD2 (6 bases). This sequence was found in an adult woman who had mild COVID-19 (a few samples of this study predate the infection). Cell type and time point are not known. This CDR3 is CSVAGVYVGEQYF. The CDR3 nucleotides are TGCAGCGTTGCGGGAGTCTACGTAGGAGAGCAGTACTTC.